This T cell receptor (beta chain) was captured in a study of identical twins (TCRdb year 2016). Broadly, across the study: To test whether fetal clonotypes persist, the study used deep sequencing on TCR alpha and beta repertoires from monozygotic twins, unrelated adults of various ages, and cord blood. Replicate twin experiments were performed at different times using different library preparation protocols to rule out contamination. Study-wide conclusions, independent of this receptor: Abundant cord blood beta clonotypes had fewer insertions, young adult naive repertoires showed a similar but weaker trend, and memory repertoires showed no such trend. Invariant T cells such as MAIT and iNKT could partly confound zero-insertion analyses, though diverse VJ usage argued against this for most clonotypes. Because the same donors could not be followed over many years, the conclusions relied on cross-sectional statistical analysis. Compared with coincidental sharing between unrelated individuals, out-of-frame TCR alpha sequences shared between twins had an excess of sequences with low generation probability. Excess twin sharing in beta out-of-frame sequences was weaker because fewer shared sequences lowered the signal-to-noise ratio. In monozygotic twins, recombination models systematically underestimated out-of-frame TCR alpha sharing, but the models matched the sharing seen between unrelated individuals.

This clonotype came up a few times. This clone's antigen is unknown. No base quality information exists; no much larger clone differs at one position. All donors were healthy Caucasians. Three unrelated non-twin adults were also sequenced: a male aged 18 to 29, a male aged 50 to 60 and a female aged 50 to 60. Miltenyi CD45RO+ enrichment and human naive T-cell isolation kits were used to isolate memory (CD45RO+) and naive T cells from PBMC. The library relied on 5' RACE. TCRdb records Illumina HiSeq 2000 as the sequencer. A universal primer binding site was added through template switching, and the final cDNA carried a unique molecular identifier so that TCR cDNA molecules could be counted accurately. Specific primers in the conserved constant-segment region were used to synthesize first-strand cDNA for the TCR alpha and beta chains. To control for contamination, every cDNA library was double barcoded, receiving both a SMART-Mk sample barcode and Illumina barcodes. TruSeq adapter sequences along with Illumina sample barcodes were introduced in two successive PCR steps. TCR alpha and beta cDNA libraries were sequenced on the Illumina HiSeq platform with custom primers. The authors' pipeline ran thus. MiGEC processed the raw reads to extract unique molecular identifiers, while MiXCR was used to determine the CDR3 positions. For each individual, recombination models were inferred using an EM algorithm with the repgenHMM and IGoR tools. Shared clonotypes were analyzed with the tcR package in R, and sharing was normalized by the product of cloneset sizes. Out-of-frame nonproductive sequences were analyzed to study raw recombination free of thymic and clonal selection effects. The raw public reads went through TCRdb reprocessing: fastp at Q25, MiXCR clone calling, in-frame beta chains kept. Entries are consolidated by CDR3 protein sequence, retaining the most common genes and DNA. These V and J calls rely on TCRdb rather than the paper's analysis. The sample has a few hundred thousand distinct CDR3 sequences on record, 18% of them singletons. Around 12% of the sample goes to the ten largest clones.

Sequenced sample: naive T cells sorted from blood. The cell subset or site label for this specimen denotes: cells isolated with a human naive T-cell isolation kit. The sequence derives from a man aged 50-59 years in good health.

The CDR3 reads CASSKGAPVYNEQFF. The nucleotide sequence is given as TGTGCCAGCAGCAAGGGAGCCCCTGTCTACAATGAGCAGTTCTTC. Recombination linked TRBV27 to TRBJ2-1, with TRBD2 tentatively as D gene (5 bases match). V loses 6 bases, J loses 3 bases, and the germline ends lie 15 bases apart. The CDR3 runs 15 residues from the cysteine to the phenylalanine. Only the CDR3 DNA stays, 45 bases, in frame from base 1. The germline V gene (reference sequence) provides CDR1 MNHEY and CDR2 SMNVEV.